The clone carrying this T cell receptor beta chain was observed at least ten times. Its matching antigen is unknown. This sample is drawn from a study of T cells in Graves' hyperthyroidism and ophthalmopathy. Study-level points and caveats: Median prediction lead before ophthalmopathy onset was 6.5 months with the model. Ophthalmopathy was distinguished from stable hyperthyroidism by 13 V-J signatures. Among clonotypes expanded in thyroid above 0.001, most were also found in blood.

TCR beta CDR3 sequences were amplified from RNA transcripts. The HTBI primer set served for first-round RT-PCR of the TCR CDR3. In TCRdb, the multiplex PCR reads were re-called with MiXCR into one record per CDR3 protein. The repertoire has more than 300,000 distinct CDR3 sequences, roughly an eighth of them found once; the top ten carry around a tenth. The sequence came from a woman in her late teens or twenties with Graves' hyperthyroidism. The sample consisted of blood.

The CDR3 bases are TGTGCCAGCAGTCCTGACGGCTTTTATCAGCCCCAGCATTTT. It is translated as CASSPDGFYQPQHF. The J gene is TRBJ1-5, the V gene TRBV6-1; no reliable D call. The length of the CDR3 is 14 residues. Per germline, CDR1 MNHNS and CDR2 SASEGT. V was trimmed by 5 bases and J by 5 bases, leaving 13 bases between them.